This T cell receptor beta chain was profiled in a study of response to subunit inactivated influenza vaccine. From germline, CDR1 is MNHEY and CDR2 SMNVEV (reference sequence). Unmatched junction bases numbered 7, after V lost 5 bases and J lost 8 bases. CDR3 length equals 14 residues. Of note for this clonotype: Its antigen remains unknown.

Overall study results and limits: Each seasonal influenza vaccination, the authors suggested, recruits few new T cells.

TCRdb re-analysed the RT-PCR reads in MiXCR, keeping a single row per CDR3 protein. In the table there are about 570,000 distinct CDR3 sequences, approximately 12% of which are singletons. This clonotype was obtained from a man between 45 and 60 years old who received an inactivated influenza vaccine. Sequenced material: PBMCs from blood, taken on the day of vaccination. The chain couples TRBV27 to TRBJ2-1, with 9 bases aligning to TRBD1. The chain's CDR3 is CASSAGTGNHEQFF. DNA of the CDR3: TGTGCCAGCAGTGCCGGGACAGGGAATCATGAGCAGTTCTTC.